The clone carrying this T cell receptor (beta chain) was picked up many times. Its matching antigen is unknown. The sample originates from a study of T cells after yellow fever vaccination. Study outcomes and limitations: Most clones from primary vaccination were detected again post-booster (just under 97% CD4, roughly 91% CD8). The secondary response showed a weaker magnitude and a faster peak, day 5 versus 15. High-abundance clonotypes from the bulk population could contaminate FACS-sorted repertoires.

Template switching with 5'RACE generated the TCR cDNA and added a universal primer site and UMIs. TCRdb processed the 5' RACE reads anew with MiXCR; each CDR3 protein has one entry. The data hold fewer than 150,000 distinct CDR3 sequences, with 5.5% to 8% observed a single time. The source of this sequence is a man younger than 30 who received the YFV17D yellow fever vaccine. Sample: CD4+ T cells sorted from PBMCs, taken around 45 days after the first yellow fever vaccination.

The CDR3 loop reads CASSVHGAGEDTQYF. As DNA, the CDR3 is TGCGCCAGCAGCGTACATGGGGCAGGGGAAGATACGCAGTATTTT. The J gene is TRBJ2-3, the V gene TRBV5-1; a possible D gene is TRBD1 (6 bases). V lost 4 bases and J 5 bases, leaving 17 bases between the germline ends. Germline values: CDR1 SGHRS, CDR2 YFSETQ. The CDR3 loop spans 15 amino acids.